This TCR beta chain was sequenced in a study of beta chain features in type 1 diabetes. The study's findings and limits: Shorter templates might be favored by PCR, and equally so in patients and in controls. Type 1 diabetes patients had VDJ junctions that carried fewer insertions and more deletions. Patients with Type 1 diabetes showed moderately but significantly shorter TCRB CDR3s in all four CD4+ subsets.

Expressed TCRB transcripts got sequenced, as all isolated RNA was reverse transcribed. Libraries were prepared by immunoSEQ multiplex PCR; TCRdb keeps only in-frame clonotypes and omits some of them. The sample includes roughly 150,000 clones, about a tenth seen only once; the top ten take more than 0.4%. Comment on this clone: Its antigen is currently unknown.

Trimming at V came to 2 bases and at J to 3 bases, leaving 4 bases not matched to a gene. Looked up from germline, CDR1 is SGHRS and CDR2 is YFSETQ. The CDR3 loop spans 16 amino acids. Sequencing used central memory CD4+ T cells from blood. The chain combines TRBV5-1 with TRBJ2-3, with 12 nucleotides matching TRBD2. The origin of this receptor is a man younger than 45 with type 1 diabetes. DNA for the CDR3: TGCGCCAGCAGCTTCTCTCTAGCGGGAGGGACAGATACGCAGTATTTT. It is translated as CASSFSLAGGTDTQYF.